This T cell receptor (beta chain) appears in the sequencing data of a study of cytomegalovirus exposure and HLA in healthy donors. Primers for the PCR totalled 60 Vbeta and 13 Jbeta. Libraries were prepared by immunoSEQ multiplex PCR; TCRdb keeps only in-frame clonotypes and omits some of them. The data show about 200,000 clones, around 77% seen once. Trimming left V 3 bases short and J 5 bases short, with 7 bases between. CDR3 length: 11 amino acids. Per the germline V gene, CDR1 is DFQATT and CDR2 is SNEGSKA (reference sequence). The sequencing input was PBMCs. The V gene is TRBV20-1, the J gene TRBJ1-1; D is unclear. This clonotype was obtained from a man aged 25-45 years in good health and CMV-seronegative. The CDR3 here is CSASLETEAFF. The DNA of the CDR3 is TGCAGTGCTAGTTTGGAGACTGAAGCTTTCTTT.